Presented here are 7 T cell receptor beta chains from one specimen sequenced in a study of T cells in Graves' hyperthyroidism and ophthalmopathy. Regions amplified from RNA transcripts were the TCR beta CDR3 regions. HTBI primers were employed in a first-round RT-PCR of the TCR CDR3. TCRdb passed the multiplex PCR reads through MiXCR, listing each CDR3 protein once. The repertoire includes about 590,000 distinct CDR3 sequences, around a sixth of them detected once, and less than 9.5% sits in the top ten. The sample comprised blood. These receptors were obtained from a woman in her 30s with Graves' hyperthyroidism.

The genes are TRBV27 and TRBJ2-1; 12 bases match TRBD1. CDR3 length: 15 residues. V shed 6 bases and J 5 bases; nucleotides not matched to a gene: 5. Germline values: CDR1 MNHEY, CDR2 SMNVEV (reference sequence). CDR3: CASSWGQGANNEQFF. CDR3 nucleotide sequence: TGTGCCAGCAGCTGGGGACAGGGGGCAAACAATGAGCAGTTCTTC.

The chain couples TRBV3-1 to TRBJ2-3; D not certain. The germline V gene has CDR1 LGHDT and CDR2 YNNKEL (reference sequence). The V gene lost 5 bases and the J gene lost 2 bases, with 17 bases spanning the gap. The CDR3 spans 16 residues. The CDR3 reads CASSSKGRQVTDTQYF. CDR3 nucleotide sequence: TGTGCCAGCAGCTCGAAGGGTCGGCAGGTCACAGATACGCAGTATTTT.

This clonotype was recorded many times. The rearrangement joins TRBV2 to TRBJ2-7, with 9 bases aligning to TRBD1. Germline V lookup: CDR1 SNHLY, CDR2 FYNNEI. The CDR3 covers 15 residues. V lost 7 bases, J lost 2 bases, and 9 bases stayed unmatched. CDR3 sequence: CASTGEDRGAYEQYF. DNA for the CDR3: TGTGCCAGCACCGGGGAGGACAGGGGAGCCTACGAGCAGTACTTC.

This clonotype was counted between two and nine times. The gene calls are TRBV14 and TRBJ2-1, with D perhaps TRBD1 (6 bases). V dropped 7 bases and J dropped 3 bases, with 10 bases sitting between them. Germline loops: CDR1 SGHDN, CDR2 FVKESK. This CDR3 has 13 amino acids. For the CDR3, the DNA is TGTGCCAGCACTGGGGACATCTACAATGAGCAGTTCTTC. As protein: CASTGDIYNEQFF.

About this clonotype: A much more abundant neighbour one base away suggests this may be a read error. V and J are TRBV5-5 and TRBJ1-2; perhaps TRBD1 as D (6 bases). In germline, CDR1 is SGHKS, CDR2 YYEKEE (reference sequence). This CDR3 is built from 14 residues. CDR3 DNA: TGTGCCAGCGGCTTGGGTCAGGGGAGCTTCGGCTACACCTTC. Translating it yields CASGLGQGSFGYTF.

The chain joins TRBV20-1 to TRBJ2-1, with TRBD2 matching over 8 bases. Germline CDR1 DFQATT, CDR2 SNEGSKA (reference sequence). The CDR3 covers 13 residues. V was pared by 6 bases and J by 5 bases, with 6 bases of the junction left unmatched. Written as DNA, the CDR3 is TGCAGTGCCCCGGGACTAGGCAACAATGAGCAGTTCTTC. It specifies CSAPGLGNNEQFF.

This clonotype has a count of ten or more. The chain employs TRBV7-2 and TRBJ2-6; D not resolved. CDR3 size: 16 residues. Germline lookup yields CDR1 SGHTA and CDR2 FQGNSA. Trimming took off 1 base at V and 0 bases at J, with 7 bases between the two ends. CDR3 amino acids: CASSLGWGSGANVLTF. The DNA of the CDR3 is TGTGCCAGCAGCTTAGGTTGGGGCTCTGGGGCCAACGTCCTGACTTTC. Using reference TRBV7-2 and TRBJ2-6 for the parts outside the CDR3, the full variable domain is GAGVSQSPSNKVTEKGKDVELRCDPISGHTALYWYRQSLGQGLEFLIYFQGNSAPDKSGLPSDRFSAERTGGSVSTLTIQRTQQEDSAVYLCASSLGWGSGANVLTFGAGSRLTVL.